This T cell receptor (beta chain) emerged from a study of shared clonotypes between healthy human individuals. Approximately 270 ng DNA, tens of thousands of T cell genomes, went into unsorted PBMC replicate PCRs. Unsorted PBMC DNA was run through sequencing on ten immunoSEQ deep assay plates. TCRdb keeps only in-frame clones here, not all; method: immunoSEQ multiplex PCR. The sample records roughly 480,000 clones, 79% being singletons. Every one of the donors was a Caucasian adult that lived in Nashville, Tennessee. This CDR3 contains 13 residues. Germline CDR1 MDHEN, CDR2 SYDVKM. The V segment lost 5 bases and the J segment 15 bases; nucleotides outside the gene matches: 12. This clone has ten or more counts. The target antigen is unknown. Study-wide results and caveats: Apart from blood, nothing was sampled; tissue repertoires likely differ.

Sequencing was performed on PBMCs. The TCR originated in a woman aged 40 to 55 in good health. Some clones in this sample may be carry-over from other donors' samples. V is TRBV28 and J is TRBJ2-1, with TRBD2 matching 8 bases. Here the CDR3 reads CASSPIAGRAPFF. The CDR3, as DNA: TGTGCCAGCAGTCCCATAGCGGGACGGGCGCCGTTCTTC.